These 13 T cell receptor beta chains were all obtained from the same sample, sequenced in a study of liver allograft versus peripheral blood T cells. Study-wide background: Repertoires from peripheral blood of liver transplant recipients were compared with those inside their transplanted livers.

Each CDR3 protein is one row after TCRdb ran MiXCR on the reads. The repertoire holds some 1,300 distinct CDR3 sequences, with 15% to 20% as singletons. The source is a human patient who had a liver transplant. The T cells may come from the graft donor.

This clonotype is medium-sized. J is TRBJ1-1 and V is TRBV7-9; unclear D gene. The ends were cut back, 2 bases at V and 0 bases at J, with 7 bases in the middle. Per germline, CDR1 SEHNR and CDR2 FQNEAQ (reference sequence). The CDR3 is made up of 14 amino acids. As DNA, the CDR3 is TGTGCCAGCAGCTTACAGCTCATGAACACTGAAGCTTTCTTT. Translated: CASSLQLMNTEAFF.

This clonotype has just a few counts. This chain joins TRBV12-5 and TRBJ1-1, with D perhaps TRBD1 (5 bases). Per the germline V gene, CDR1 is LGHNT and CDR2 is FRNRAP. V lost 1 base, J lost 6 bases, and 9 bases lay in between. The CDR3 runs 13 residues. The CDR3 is CASGLGGLAEAFF. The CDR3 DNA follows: TGTGCTAGTGGTTTGGGGGGCCTCGCTGAAGCTTTCTTT.

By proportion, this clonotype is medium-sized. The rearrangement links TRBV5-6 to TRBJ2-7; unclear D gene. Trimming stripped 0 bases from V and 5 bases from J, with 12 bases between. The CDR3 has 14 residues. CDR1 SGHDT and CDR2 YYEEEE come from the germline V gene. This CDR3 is CASSLGLVSHEQYF. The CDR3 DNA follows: TGTGCCAGCAGCTTGGGGCTAGTAAGCCACGAGCAGTACTTC.

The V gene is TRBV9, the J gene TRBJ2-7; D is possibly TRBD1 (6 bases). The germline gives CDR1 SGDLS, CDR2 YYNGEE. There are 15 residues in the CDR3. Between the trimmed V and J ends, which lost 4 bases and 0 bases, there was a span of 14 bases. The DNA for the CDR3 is TGTGCCAGCAGCCTCAGTGGGACACGCTCCTACGAGCAGTACTTC. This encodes CASSLSGTRSYEQYF. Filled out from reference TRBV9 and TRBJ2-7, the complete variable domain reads DSGVTQTPKHLITATGQRVTLRCSPRSGDLSVYWYQQSLDQGLQFLIQYYNGEERAKGNILERFSAQQFPDLHSELNLSSLELGDSALYFCASSLSGTRSYEQYFGPGTRLTVT.

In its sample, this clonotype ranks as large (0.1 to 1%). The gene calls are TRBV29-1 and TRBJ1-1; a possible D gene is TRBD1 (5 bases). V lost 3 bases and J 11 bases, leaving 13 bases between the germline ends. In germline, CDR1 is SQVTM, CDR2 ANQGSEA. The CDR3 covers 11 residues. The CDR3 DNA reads TGCAGCGTTGATTCTGGGGGGGGGGCTTTCTTT. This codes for CSVDSGGGAFF.

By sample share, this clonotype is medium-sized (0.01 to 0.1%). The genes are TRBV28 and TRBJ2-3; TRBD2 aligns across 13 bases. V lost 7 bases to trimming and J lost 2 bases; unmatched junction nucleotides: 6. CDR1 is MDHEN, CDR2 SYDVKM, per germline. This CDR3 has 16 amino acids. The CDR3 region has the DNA TGTGCCAGCACCGTGGGACTAGCGGGACCCACAGATACGCAGTATTTT. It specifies CASTVGLAGPTDTQYF.

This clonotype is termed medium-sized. The CDR3: CASGQGALAFF. CDR3 nucleotides: TGTGCCAGTGGACAGGGGGCGTTAGCTTTCTTT. The V call is TRBV25-1, the J call TRBJ1-1; 11 bases line up with TRBD1. With V trimmed by 9 bases and J by 10 bases, 4 bases remained unmatched. The CDR3 consists of 11 residues. Germline CDR1 is MGHDK and CDR2 is SYGVNS.

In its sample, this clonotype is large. CDR3 in DNA: TGTGCCAGCAGTTTAATCGCGGAAGAGACCCAGTACTTC. This translates into CASSLIAEETQYF. This chain joins TRBV27 and TRBJ2-5; D uncertain. The V gene lost 2 bases and the J gene lost 3 bases, with 7 bases spanning the gap. Germline loops: CDR1 MNHEY, CDR2 SMNVEV (reference sequence). This CDR3 is built from 13 residues.

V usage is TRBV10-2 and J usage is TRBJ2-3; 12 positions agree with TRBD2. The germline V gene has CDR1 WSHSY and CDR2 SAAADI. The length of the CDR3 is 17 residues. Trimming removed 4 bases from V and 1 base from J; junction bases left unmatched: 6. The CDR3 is CASSGLGTSGRTDTQYF. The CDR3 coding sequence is TGCGCCAGCAGTGGCCTCGGGACTAGCGGGCGCACAGATACGCAGTATTTT.

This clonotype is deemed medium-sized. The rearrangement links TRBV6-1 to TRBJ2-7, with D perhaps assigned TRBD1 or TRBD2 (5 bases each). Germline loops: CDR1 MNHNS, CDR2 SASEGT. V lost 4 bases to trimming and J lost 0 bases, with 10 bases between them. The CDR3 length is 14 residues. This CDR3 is CASSVGRSSYEQYF. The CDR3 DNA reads TGTGCCAGCAGTGTGGGACGTAGCTCCTACGAGCAGTACTTC.

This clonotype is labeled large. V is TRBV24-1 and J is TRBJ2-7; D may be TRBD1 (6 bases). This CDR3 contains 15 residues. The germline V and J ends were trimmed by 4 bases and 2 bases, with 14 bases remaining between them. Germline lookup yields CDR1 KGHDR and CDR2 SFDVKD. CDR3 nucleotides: TGTGCCACCAGTGACCCGGACAGACATCCCTACGAGCAGTACTTC. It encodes CATSDPDRHPYEQYF.

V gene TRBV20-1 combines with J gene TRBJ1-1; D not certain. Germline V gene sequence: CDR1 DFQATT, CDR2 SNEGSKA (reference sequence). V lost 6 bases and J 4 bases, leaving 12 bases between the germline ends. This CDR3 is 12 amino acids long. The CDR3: CSAPPESTEAFF. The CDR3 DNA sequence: TGCAGTGCCCCGCCGGAGAGCACTGAAGCTTTCTTT.

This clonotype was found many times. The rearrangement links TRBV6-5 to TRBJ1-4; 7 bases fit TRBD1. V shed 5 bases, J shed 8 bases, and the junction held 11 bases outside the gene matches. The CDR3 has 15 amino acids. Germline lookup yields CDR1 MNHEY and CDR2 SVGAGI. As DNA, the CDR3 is TGTGCCAGCAGTCTAAACTCAGGGACAGTAGAAAAACTGTTTTTT. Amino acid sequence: CASSLNSGTVEKLFF.